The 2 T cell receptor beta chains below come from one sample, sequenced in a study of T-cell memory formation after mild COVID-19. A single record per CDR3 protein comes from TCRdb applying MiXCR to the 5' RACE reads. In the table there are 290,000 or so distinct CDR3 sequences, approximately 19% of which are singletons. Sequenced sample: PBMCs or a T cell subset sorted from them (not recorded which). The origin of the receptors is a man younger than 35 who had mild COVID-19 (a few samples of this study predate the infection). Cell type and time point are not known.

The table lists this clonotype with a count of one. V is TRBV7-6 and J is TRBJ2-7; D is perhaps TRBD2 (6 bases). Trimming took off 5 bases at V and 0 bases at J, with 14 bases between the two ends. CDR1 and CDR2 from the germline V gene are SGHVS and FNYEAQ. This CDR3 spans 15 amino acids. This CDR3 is CASSNRDCTSYEQYF. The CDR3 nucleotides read TGTGCCAGCAGCAACCGGGACTGCACCTCCTACGAGCAGTACTTC.

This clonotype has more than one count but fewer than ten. The chain's CDR3 is CASSGQVNSPLHF. In DNA form, the CDR3 reads TGTGCCAGCAGTGGACAGGTGAATTCACCCCTCCACTTT. This chain links TRBV12-3 or TRBV12-4 with TRBJ1-6; TRBD1 matches at 7 bases. V was pared by 5 bases and J by 7 bases, with 2 bases of the junction left unmatched. CDR3 size: 13 residues.